This T cell receptor beta chain stems from a study of T-cell reconstitution after alpha-beta-depleted transplantation in children. Germline CDR1 is SGHTA and CDR2 is FQGNSA. Trimming cost V 2 bases and J 6 bases; bases outside gene matches: 5. The CDR3 is 15 residues long. This clonotype showed up many times. The authors prepared the TCRbeta library with unique molecular identifiers. TCRdb re-analysed the PCR reads in MiXCR, keeping a single row per CDR3 protein. The sample consists of 200,000 to 300,000 distinct CDR3 sequences, around 11% of them appearing once. This sample comprised PBMCs from the stem cell graft donor, obtained from the stem cell graft. The chain carries TRBV7-2 and TRBJ2-4, with 9 bases aligning to TRBD1. The source is a human donor who donated a stem cell graft to a child with acute lymphoblastic leukemia. This CDR3 reads CASSLNRGPGNIQYF. The DNA of the CDR3 is TGTGCCAGCAGCTTAAACAGGGGGCCGGGAAACATTCAGTACTTC.